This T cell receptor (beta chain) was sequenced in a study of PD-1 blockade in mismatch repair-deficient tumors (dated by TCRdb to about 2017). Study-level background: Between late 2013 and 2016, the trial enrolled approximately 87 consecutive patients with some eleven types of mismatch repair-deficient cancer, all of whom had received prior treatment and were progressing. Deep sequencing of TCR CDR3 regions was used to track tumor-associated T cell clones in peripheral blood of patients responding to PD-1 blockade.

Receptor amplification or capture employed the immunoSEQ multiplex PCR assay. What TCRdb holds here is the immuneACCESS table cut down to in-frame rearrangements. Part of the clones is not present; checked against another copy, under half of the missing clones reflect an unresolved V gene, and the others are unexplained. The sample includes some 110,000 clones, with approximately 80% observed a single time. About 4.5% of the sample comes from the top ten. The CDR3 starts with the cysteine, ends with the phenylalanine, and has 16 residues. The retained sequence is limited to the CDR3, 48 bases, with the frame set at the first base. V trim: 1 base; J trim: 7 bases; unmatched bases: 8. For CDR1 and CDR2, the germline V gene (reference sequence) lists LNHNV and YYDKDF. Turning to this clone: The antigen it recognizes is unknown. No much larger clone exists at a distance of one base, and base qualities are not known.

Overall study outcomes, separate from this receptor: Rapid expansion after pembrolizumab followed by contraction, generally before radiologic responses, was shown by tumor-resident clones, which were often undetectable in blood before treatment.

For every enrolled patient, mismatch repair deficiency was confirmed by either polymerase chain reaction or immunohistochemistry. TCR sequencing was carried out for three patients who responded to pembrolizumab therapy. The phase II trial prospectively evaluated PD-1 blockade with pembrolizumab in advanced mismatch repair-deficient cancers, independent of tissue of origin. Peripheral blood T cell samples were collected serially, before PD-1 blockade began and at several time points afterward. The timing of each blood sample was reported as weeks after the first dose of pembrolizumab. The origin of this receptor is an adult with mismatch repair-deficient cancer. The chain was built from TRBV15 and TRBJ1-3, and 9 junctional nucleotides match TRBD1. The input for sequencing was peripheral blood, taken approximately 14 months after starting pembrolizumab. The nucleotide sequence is TGTGCCACCAGCAGAGGACGACAGGGGGTAGTGAACACCATATATTTT. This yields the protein CATSRGRQGVVNTIYF.